What follows describes a single T cell receptor beta chain. Its antigen is unknown. This entry comes from a study of shared clonotypes between healthy human individuals. Study-level results: Depth of sequencing was expected to influence donor clonotype sharing.

Caucasian adults residing in Nashville, Tennessee made up all the donors. Once extracted for a subset, genomic DNA was divided evenly among several immunoSEQ plates. Clones were read by immunoSEQ multiplex PCR, and TCRdb kept only the in-frame ones, dropping some. Found here are millions of clones, approximately 90% of them singletons; the top ten hold around 0.14%. Sequences were obtained from naive CD4+ T cells sorted from blood. Described subset: CD45RA+ positively selected. The TCR comes from a man younger than 35 in good health.

In DNA, the CDR3 is TGTGCCAGCAGCTCGAAGACAGGGGACACTGAAGCTTTCTTT. It specifies CASSSKTGDTEAFF. This chain uses TRBV7-2 with TRBJ1-1, with TRBD1 matching over 8 bases. The CDR3 totals 14 residues. Losses at the gene ends were 4 bases for V and 3 bases for J; bases not matched to a gene: 4. Germline values: CDR1 SGHTA, CDR2 FQGNSA.